The 8 T cell receptor beta chains presented below share a single source sample, sequenced in a study of CD8 T cells in ankylosing spondylitis. TCRdb redid the calling of the 5' RACE reads with MiXCR, one entry per CDR3 protein. The sample has more than 95,000 distinct CDR3 sequences; 8% to 10% are singletons. Sequenced material: blood, either unsorted or a sorted T cell fraction (not recorded which). Receptors were obtained from a male donor with ankylosing spondylitis or in good health (not recorded which).

This clonotype was recorded many times. This chain connects TRBV11-2 to TRBJ2-3, with 13 bases lining up with TRBD2. The germline V gene has CDR1 SGHAT and CDR2 FQNNGV. V was clipped by 5 bases and J by 2 bases; unmatched bases: 4. The CDR3 has 16 residues. CDR3 DNA sequence: TGTGCCAGCAGCGCGGGACTAGCGGGGATCACAGATACGCAGTATTTT. Translation gives CASSAGLAGITDTQYF.

This clonotype appeared many times. The chain joins TRBV3-1 to TRBJ2-3; maybe TRBD2 (5 bases). Trimming shortened V by 0 bases and J by 6 bases, and 13 bases separated the two germline ends. The germline gives CDR1 LGHDT, CDR2 YNNKEL (reference sequence). There are 15 residues in the CDR3. For the CDR3, the DNA is TGTGCCAGCAGCCAAGAGGCGAGGGATTGGGATACGCAGTATTTT. Translating it yields CASSQEARDWDTQYF.

There are many counts of this clonotype. V is TRBV20-1 and J is TRBJ2-7; D might be TRBD1 or TRBD2, each matching 5 bases. The CDR3 loop spans 15 amino acids. V lost 0 bases to trimming and J lost 2 bases, with 14 bases between them. From germline, CDR1 is DFQATT and CDR2 SNEGSKA (reference sequence). The CDR3 reads CSAREPPRGTYEQYF. The CDR3 DNA sequence: TGCAGTGCTAGAGAGCCCCCTCGGGGCACCTACGAGCAGTACTTC.

There are many counts of this clonotype. The gene calls are TRBV20-1 and TRBJ1-1; a possible D gene is TRBD1 (5 bases). V lost 3 bases to trimming and J lost 1 base, with 9 bases between them. Germline CDR1 DFQATT, CDR2 SNEGSKA (reference sequence). The CDR3 runs to 13 residues. CDR3 protein: CSARRRGNTEAFF. In DNA, the CDR3 is TGCAGTGCTAGGCGAAGGGGGAACACTGAAGCTTTCTTT.

This clonotype was seen at least ten times. This CDR3 reads CASSLASSYNSPLHF. CDR3 nucleotides: TGCGCCAGCAGCCTGGCGAGCTCCTATAATTCACCCCTCCACTTT. This chain uses TRBV4-3 with TRBJ1-6; D remains unclear. The CDR3 is 15 amino acids. Germline lookup yields CDR1 LGHNA and CDR2 YSLEER. V lost 4 bases and J 0 bases, leaving 7 bases between the germline ends.

J is TRBJ2-3 and V is TRBV12-3 or TRBV12-4; possibly TRBD2 for D (7 bases). V lost 4 bases and J lost 0, with 17 bases in between. The CDR3 covers 17 residues. The CDR3 here is CASSSRWGGASTDTQYF. The CDR3 DNA is TGTGCCAGCAGTTCACGGTGGGGGGGGGCTAGCACAGATACGCAGTATTTT.

This clonotype was seen repeatedly, ten times or more. The gene calls are TRBV5-1 and TRBJ2-2; D is possibly TRBD1 or TRBD2 (5 bases each). Germline V gene sequence: CDR1 SGHRS, CDR2 YFSETQ. Trimming removed 7 bases from V and 2 bases from J, with 12 bases in between. The CDR3 consists of 14 residues. The chain's CDR3 is CASGLRGNTGELFF. CDR3 sequence (DNA): TGCGCCAGCGGGTTGAGGGGTAACACCGGGGAGCTGTTTTTT.

The table lists this clonotype with many counts. The V and J genes are TRBV7-3 and TRBJ2-3; D ambiguous. V was trimmed by 5 bases and J by 2 bases, leaving 8 bases between them. Germline V gene data show CDR1 as SGHTA and CDR2 as FQGTGA. The CDR3 consists of 13 residues. The CDR3 region is CASSQGYTDTQYF. CDR3 nucleotides: TGTGCCAGCAGCCAAGGCTACACAGATACGCAGTATTTT.